The clone carrying this T cell receptor (beta chain) occurred once. Its specificity is unknown. This sample was included in a study of cytomegalovirus exposure and HLA in healthy donors. The study's findings and limits: Earlier findings revealed that most TCR beta V segments proved productive either about 87% or about 30% of the time.

Researchers ran the PCR with 60 Vbeta and 13 Jbeta primers. TCRdb keeps only in-frame clones here, not all; method: immunoSEQ multiplex PCR. The table lists about 160,000 clones, around 85% of them singletons, with 4.3% in the top ten. Germline V gene lookup returns CDR1 SQVTM and CDR2 ANQGSEA. The CDR3 totals 13 residues. V gene TRBV29-1 combines with J gene TRBJ2-2; 10 nucleotides line up with TRBD1. This TCR derives from a middle-aged man in good health and CMV-seronegative. The sequenced sample consisted of PBMCs. The CDR3 loop reads CGGTGENTGELFF. The CDR3 DNA reads TGCGGGGGGACAGGGGAGAACACCGGGGAGCTGTTTTTT.